This TCR beta chain was found in a study of T cell changes during pregnancy in multiple sclerosis. Data came from immunoSEQ multiplex PCR; TCRdb stores just in-frame clones and leaves some out. Among 95,000 to 110,000 clones listed, 85% to 95% were seen once. This CDR3 is 14 amino acids long. The germline CDR1 and CDR2 sequences are SQVTM and ANQGSEA. V lost 4 bases, J lost 2 bases, and 14 bases lay in between. Sample: peripheral blood, taken in the third trimester of pregnancy. The receptor's source is a female donor in good health, enrolled as a control in a pregnancy study. The chain is built from TRBV29-1 and TRBJ1-2, with D possibly matching TRBD1 (6 bases). The CDR3 here is CSVVTRGSNYGYTF. CDR3 sequence (DNA): TGCAGCGTTGTTACCAGGGGCTCGAACTATGGCTACACCTTC. Looking up the rest from reference TRBV29-1 and TRBJ1-2 gives the full variable domain: SAVISQKPSRDICQRGTSLTIQCQVDSQVTMMFWYRQQPGQSLTLIATANQGSEATYESGFVIDKFPISRPNLTFSTLTVSNMSPEDSSIYLCSVVTRGSNYGYTFGSGTRLTVV.